This T cell receptor beta chain was identified during a study of T-cell reconstitution after alpha-beta-depleted transplantation in children. This clonotype was observed at least ten times. The CDR3 extends over 12 amino acids. Trimming took 1 base from V and 4 from J, leaving 5 bases between them. The library targeted TCRbeta and was prepared with unique molecular identifiers. TCRdb independently ran MiXCR on the PCR reads; one entry per CDR3 protein. The sample has approximately 250,000 distinct CDR3 sequences, about 23% seen once. The specimen comprised PBMCs, sampled before TCRalphabeta/CD19-depleted stem cell transplant. The sequence was collected from a girl aged 2-9 years with Fanconi anemia, due to receive a stem cell transplant. The chain carries TRBV12-3 or TRBV12-4 and TRBJ2-7; no clear D gene. CDR3 bases: TGTGCCAGCAGTTTAGGAGATTACGAGCAGTACTTC. This gives the protein CASSLGDYEQYF.